This TCR beta chain stems from a study of T cells after yellow fever vaccination (dated by TCRdb to between 2018 and 2021). In terms of the full investigation: The SMART-Seq v4 Ultra Low Input RNA kit was used to prepare libraries from fractions with low cell numbers. To follow T-cell clones before and after primary and booster YFV17D yellow fever vaccination, bulk TCR alpha and beta repertoires were sequenced over time. Two healthy male donors, one aged 18 to 29 and one aged 30 to 40 years, made up the cohort. Blood was collected at multiple timepoints before and after primary and secondary immunization, and bulk PBMC replicates and cell subsets were isolated.

The treatment or condition label corresponds to: live attenuated yellow fever vaccine strain. At each blood-draw timepoint, two biological replicates of bulk PBMCs were obtained. PBMCs were isolated from peripheral blood using a standard Ficoll-Paque protocol. TriZol was used to extract RNA from bulk PBMCs, CD4 and CD8 fractions, and dextramer-positive and dextramer-negative fractions. What the authors observed across the whole study: A small share of clonotypes was detected in both CD4 and CD8 compartments, with the overlap likely arising from convergent recombination. Computational filtering was required because FACS-sorted repertoires could contain abundant contaminating clonotypes from the bulk population. The study included only a couple of donors, which limits how far the findings can be generalized. Most clones expanded after primary vaccination (96% of CD4 and around 88% of CD8) were re-detected after the booster, suggesting that broad memory maintenance occurred. The secondary T-cell response was weaker than the primary response but faster, peaking on day 5 instead of day 15.

Spanning cysteine to phenylalanine, the CDR3 consists of 16 amino acids. This entry keeps only the CDR3 DNA: 48 bases, framed from base 1. The germline V end is reduced by 8 bases and the J end by 2 bases; junction bases left unmatched: 12. This clonotype was counted between two and nine times. Its antigen target is currently unknown. Base qualities are not provided; no much larger clone lies one nucleotide away. Synthesis of TCR cDNA relied on 5'RACE template switching, a step that introduced a universal primer site along with unique molecular identifiers. Priming of cDNA synthesis was performed from both the TCR alpha and TCR beta constant segments. Two PCR steps were used to amplify libraries, with sample barcodes and sequencing adapters being added in the second step. Sequencing of libraries was done on Illumina HiSeq 2500 (2x100 bp) or NovaSeq (2x150 bp). As for the authors' bioinformatics: MIGEC was used to demultiplex reads and collapse the reads into UMI consensus sequences, and MiXCR was used for V(D)J alignment. Vaccine-responding clonotypes were identified with edgeR using replicate PBMC samples, with FDR below 0.01 and a log2 fold change above 5 up to day 15 being required. Bulk clonotypes were assigned CD4 or CD8 identity according to which sequenced CD4 or CD8 repertoire held them at higher abundance. Using fastp trimming at Q25 and MiXCR clonotype assembly, TCRdb reanalyzed the public sequencing data and kept in-frame beta chains. Duplicate CDR3 protein sequences are folded into a single record with the most common DNA and genes. None of the V and J calls come from the authors' own analysis; TCRdb made them. In all, the sample holds 450,000 to 600,000 distinct CDR3 sequences, and roughly a sixth of those were seen once. The biggest ten clones account for roughly 17% of the sample.

Source: PBMCs, taken 4 to 6 days after the first yellow fever vaccination. The sequence was collected from a man between 18 and 29 years old who received the YFV17D yellow fever vaccine. The sequence is built from TRBV12-3 or TRBV12-4 and TRBJ2-5, and 9 bases in between align with TRBD2. The nucleotide sequence reads TGTGCCAGCGGATTCATAGCGGGGGCGAAGCAAGAGACCCAGTACTTC. This encodes CASGFIAGAKQETQYF.